These 18 T cell receptor beta chains were sequenced from one sample in a study of T cells in Graves' hyperthyroidism and ophthalmopathy. Amplified regions were TCR beta CDR3 sequences from RNA transcripts. First-round RT-PCR of the TCR CDR3 relied on the HTBI primer set. TCRdb reprocessed the multiplex PCR reads with MiXCR, giving one entry per CDR3 protein. The sample has under 650,000 distinct CDR3 sequences; roughly 15% are singletons. Sample: blood. The receptors come from a woman under 40 with Graves' hyperthyroidism.

This clonotype appeared many times. J is TRBJ2-2 and V is TRBV28; tentatively, D is TRBD1 (5 bases). Germline CDR1 and CDR2: MDHEN and SYDVKM. V was shortened by 4 bases and J by 3 bases, with 12 bases between the two germline ends. The CDR3 consists of 15 residues. The chain's CDR3 is CASSSPTAYTGELFF. The CDR3 coding sequence is TGTGCCAGCAGTTCCCCGACAGCTTACACCGGGGAGCTGTTTTTT.

This clonotype was seen ten or more times. This chain joins TRBV6-1 and TRBJ1-2, with 8 bases fitting TRBD1. CDR3 length: 13 residues. The junction had 4 bases not matched to a gene; V was cut back by 6 bases and J by 4 bases. Germline CDR1 reads MNHNS; CDR2 reads SASEGT. CDR3 DNA sequence: TGTGCCAGCAGCCTCAGGGGGCCCTATGGCTACACCTTC. Protein sequence: CASSLRGPYGYTF.

This clonotype was counted between two and nine times. The rearrangement uses TRBV24-1 and TRBJ2-1; 13 nucleotides agree with TRBD2. This CDR3 has 17 residues. The germline CDR1 and CDR2 sequences are KGHDR and SFDVKD. The ends lost 3 bases at V and 5 bases at J; junction bases unmatched: 6. The CDR3 coding sequence is TGTGCCACCAGTGATCCGCCGGGACTAGCGGGGCACAATGAGCAGTTCTTC. Amino acid sequence: CATSDPPGLAGHNEQFF.

This clonotype was observed at least ten times. J is TRBJ2-3 and V is TRBV20-1, with a possible D match to TRBD1 (6 bases). The CDR3 has 13 residues. Trimming removed 3 bases from V and 3 bases from J, with 10 bases in between. Germline values: CDR1 DFQATT, CDR2 SNEGSKA (reference sequence). CDR3 residues: CSARGAGTDTQYF. The CDR3 bases are TGCAGTGCTAGGGGGGCCGGAACAGATACGCAGTATTTT.

This clonotype has only one observation. The chain links TRBV2 to TRBJ2-1, with 12 bases matching TRBD2. The CDR3 covers 14 residues. CDR1 is SNHLY and CDR2 is FYNNEI in the germline V gene. V gave up 6 bases and J gave up 6 bases; unmatched junction bases: 3. The CDR3 sequence is CASSVLAGGNEQFF. In DNA form, the CDR3 reads TGTGCCAGCAGCGTACTAGCGGGAGGCAATGAGCAGTTCTTC.

This clonotype was found many times. This rearrangement joins TRBV7-2 to TRBJ1-2; weak D call: TRBD1 (5 bases). Germline CDR1 and CDR2: SGHTA and FQGNSA. The CDR3 length is 15 residues. Trimming pared 5 bases from V and 8 bases from J, leaving 21 bases between. CDR3 loop: CASSLEVGRREGYTF. CDR3 sequence (DNA): TGTGCCAGCAGCCTAGAAGTGGGGCGGAGGGAGGGCTACACCTTC.

This clonotype appeared many times. V and J are TRBV28 and TRBJ2-1, with TRBD1 as a possible D gene (6 bases). The CDR3 sequence is 16 residues long. CDR1 is MDHEN, CDR2 SYDVKM, per germline. V was pared by 1 base and J by 1 base, with 11 bases between. CDR3 residues: CASSLLRQGSYNEQFF. CDR3 coding DNA: TGTGCCAGCAGTTTATTACGTCAGGGGTCCTACAATGAGCAGTTCTTC.

The chain is built from TRBV28 and TRBJ2-7; 8 bases fit TRBD2. The CDR3 has 15 amino acids. The ends lost 3 bases at V and 4 bases at J; junction bases unmatched: 8. Germline V gene sequence: CDR1 MDHEN, CDR2 SYDVKM. The DNA of the CDR3 is TGTGCCAGCAGTTTTCGGGGGCGGGAGGCTTACGAGCAGTACTTC. It is translated as CASSFRGREAYEQYF.

This clonotype has a handful of counts. The rearrangement joins TRBV6-2 or TRBV6-3 to TRBJ2-2; D is perhaps TRBD2 (5 bases). With 5 bases removed from V and 6 bases from J, the gap between germline ends came to 10 bases. This CDR3 region has 13 residues. Germline assignment: CDR1 MNHEY and CDR2 SVGEGT. CDR3 sequence (DNA): TGTGCCAGCAGTAGGACTGTCCCCGGGGAGCTGTTTTTT. Amino acid sequence: CASSRTVPGELFF.

This clonotype was observed many times. The chain combines TRBV7-2 with TRBJ1-2; no clear D gene. The germline CDR1 and CDR2 sequences are SGHTA and FQGNSA. The CDR3 has 16 residues. V was pared by 0 bases and J by 0 bases, with 11 bases between. The CDR3 is CASSLAGGRTNYGYTF. CDR3 DNA: TGTGCCAGCAGCTTAGCGGGCGGCAGAACTAACTATGGCTACACCTTC.

As concerns this clonotype: Mismatch with germline at one junction end may stem from a read error. The chain links TRBV12-3 or TRBV12-4 to TRBJ1-1; possibly TRBD1 for D (6 bases). The CDR3 sequence is 15 residues long. The DNA for the CDR3 is TGTGCCAGCAGCTTAGTGAGGGGGAGGAACACTGAAGCTTTCTTT. It translates to CASSLVRGRNTEAFF.

The table lists this clonotype with a few counts. The chain is built from TRBV12-3 or TRBV12-4 and TRBJ1-5, with D perhaps TRBD1 (6 bases). The CDR3 consists of 13 residues. V was shortened by 5 bases and J by 7 bases, with 12 bases between the two germline ends. The CDR3 nucleotides are TGTGCCAGCAGTCTCGATACAGGGCAGCCCCAGCATTTT. Encoded protein: CASSLDTGQPQHF.

This clonotype was recorded at least ten times. The chain has TRBV29-1 and TRBJ1-1; no clear D. Germline values: CDR1 SQVTM, CDR2 ANQGSEA. V shed 4 bases and J shed 4 bases, with 10 bases lying between them. CDR3 length equals 12 residues. CDR3: CSVVTVGTEAFF. CDR3 sequence (DNA): TGCAGCGTTGTGACGGTGGGCACTGAAGCTTTCTTT.

This clonotype was picked up a small number of times. V gene TRBV20-1 combines with J gene TRBJ1-2; D uncertain. The V end lost 0 bases, the J end lost 4 bases, and 9 bases lay between the germline ends. Germline-derived CDR1 and CDR2 are DFQATT and SNEGSKA (reference sequence). The CDR3 runs 13 residues. The CDR3 DNA is TGCAGTGCTAGAGAGAGTCTGGGCTATGGCTACACCTTC. Translating gives CSARESLGYGYTF.

The chain combines TRBV28 with TRBJ2-2, with a possible D match to TRBD1 (5 bases). This CDR3 region has 16 residues. The germline V and J ends were trimmed by 7 bases and 2 bases, with 17 bases remaining between them. Germline V gene sequence: CDR1 MDHEN, CDR2 SYDVKM. CDR3 protein: CASISIGDSNTGELFF. The CDR3 region has the DNA TGTGCCAGCATCTCGATCGGTGACAGTAACACCGGGGAGCTGTTTTTT.

The rearrangement joins TRBV5-5 to TRBJ1-3, with 7 nucleotides matching TRBD1. The CDR3 runs to 16 residues. V was pared by 3 bases and J by 0 bases, with 6 bases of the junction left unmatched. Germline assignment: CDR1 SGHKS and CDR2 YYEKEE (reference sequence). The DNA of the CDR3 is TGTGCCAGCAGCTCTTACGGGACAGCCTCTGGAAACACCATATATTTT. Translated, it gives CASSSYGTASGNTIYF. Full variable domain (remainder filled in from reference TRBV5-5 and TRBJ1-3): DAGVTQSPTHLIKTRGQQVTLRCSPISGHKSVSWYQQVLGQGPQFIFQYYEKEERGRGNFPDRFSARQFPNYSSELNVNALLLGDSALYLCASSSYGTASGNTIYFGEGSWLTVV.

The chain employs TRBV6-1 and TRBJ1-1, with D perhaps matching TRBD1 (6 bases). The CDR3 extends over 13 amino acids. V dropped 10 bases and J dropped 0 bases, with 12 bases sitting between them. Germline V gene lookup returns CDR1 MNHNS and CDR2 SASEGT. CDR3 region: CATYGQLNTEAFF. CDR3 bases: TGTGCCACCTACGGACAGCTGAACACTGAAGCTTTCTTT.

This clonotype was found many times. This chain joins TRBV6-1 and TRBJ2-5, with TRBD1 identical over 7 bases. V gave up 6 bases and J gave up 1 base; unmatched junction bases: 8. The CDR3 contains 15 residues. CDR1 MNHNS and CDR2 SASEGT come from the germline V gene. CDR3 sequence: CASSLHRGSQETQYF. CDR3 DNA sequence: TGTGCCAGCAGCCTTCACAGGGGCTCCCAAGAGACCCAGTACTTC.